This record covers a single T cell receptor beta chain. TCRdb re-called the RT-PCR reads with MiXCR, one entry per CDR3 protein. The sample consists of 550 to 700 distinct CDR3 sequences, around half of them appearing once. The CDR3 length is 15 residues. V shed 6 bases, J shed 5 bases, and the junction held 8 bases outside the gene matches. Input material: memory CD4+ T cells from salivary gland. The rearrangement joins TRBV12-3 or TRBV12-4 to TRBJ2-7; 12 bases are shared with TRBD2. The receptor's source is a female donor with primary Sjogren's syndrome. CDR3 residues: CASSRTGLAGHEQYF. DNA for the CDR3: TGTGCCAGCAGCAGAACCGGACTAGCGGGGCACGAGCAGTACTTC.